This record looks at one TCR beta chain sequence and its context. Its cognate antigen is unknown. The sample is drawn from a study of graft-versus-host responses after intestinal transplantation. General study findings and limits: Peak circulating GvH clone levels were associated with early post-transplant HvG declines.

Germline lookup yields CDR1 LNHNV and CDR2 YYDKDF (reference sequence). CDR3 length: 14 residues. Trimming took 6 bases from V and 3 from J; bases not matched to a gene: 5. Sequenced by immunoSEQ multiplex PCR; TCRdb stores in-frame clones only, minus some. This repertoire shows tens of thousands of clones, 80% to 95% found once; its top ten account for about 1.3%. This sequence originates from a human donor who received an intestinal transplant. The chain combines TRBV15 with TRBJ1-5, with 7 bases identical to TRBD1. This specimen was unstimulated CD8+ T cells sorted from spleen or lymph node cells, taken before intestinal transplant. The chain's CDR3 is CATRLRGPNQPQHF. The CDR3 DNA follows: TGTGCCACCAGACTGAGGGGGCCCAATCAGCCCCAGCATTTT.